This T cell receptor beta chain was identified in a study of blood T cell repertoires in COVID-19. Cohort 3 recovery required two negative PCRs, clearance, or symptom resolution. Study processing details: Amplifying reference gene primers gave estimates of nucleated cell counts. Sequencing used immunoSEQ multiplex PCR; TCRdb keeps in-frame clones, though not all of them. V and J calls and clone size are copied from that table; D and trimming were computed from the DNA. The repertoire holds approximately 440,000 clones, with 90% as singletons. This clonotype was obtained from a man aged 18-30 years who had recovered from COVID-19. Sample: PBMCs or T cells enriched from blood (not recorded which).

As DNA, the CDR3 is TGTGCCAGCAGTCTCGCGTTTAAGGTGGGGCTTTATAATTCACCCCTCCACTTT. It specifies CASSLAFKVGLYNSPLHF. V gene TRBV27 combines with J gene TRBJ1-6; possible D gene TRBD1, 5 bases. This CDR3 has 18 residues. CDR1 and CDR2 from the germline V gene are MNHEY and SMNVEV (reference sequence). Trimming removed 5 bases at V and 4 bases at J, with 21 bases between.